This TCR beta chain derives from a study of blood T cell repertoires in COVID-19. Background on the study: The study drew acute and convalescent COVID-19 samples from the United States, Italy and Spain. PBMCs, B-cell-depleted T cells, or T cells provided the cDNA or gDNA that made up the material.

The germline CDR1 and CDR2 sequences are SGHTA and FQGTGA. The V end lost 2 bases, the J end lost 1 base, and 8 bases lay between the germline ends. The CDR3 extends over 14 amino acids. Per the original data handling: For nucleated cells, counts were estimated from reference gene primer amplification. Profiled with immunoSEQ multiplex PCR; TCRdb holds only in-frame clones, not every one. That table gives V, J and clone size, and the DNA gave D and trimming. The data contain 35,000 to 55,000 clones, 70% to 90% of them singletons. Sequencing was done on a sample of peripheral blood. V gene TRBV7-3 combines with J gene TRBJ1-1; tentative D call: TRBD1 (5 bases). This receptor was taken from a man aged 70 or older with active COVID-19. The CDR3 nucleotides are TGTGCCAGCAGCTTACAGGGTGGGAACACTGAAGCTTTCTTT. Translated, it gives CASSLQGGNTEAFF.